The T cell receptor (beta chain) under discussion was sequenced for a study of CD8+ T cells in alopecia areata. Extraction of RNA preceded its reverse transcription into cDNA, which served as the sequencing template. Clones were sequenced by immunoSEQ multiplex PCR, and TCRdb holds only the in-frame ones, with some missing. The sample yields fewer than 250,000 clones, 50% to 60% seen once. Patients with alopecia areata provided lesional scalp punch biopsies as well as peripheral blood. The CDR3 contains 18 residues. CDR1 is SEHNR, CDR2 FQNEAQ, per germline (reference sequence). The junction had 8 bases not matched to a gene; V was cut back by 4 bases and J by 1 base.

The chain joins TRBV7-9 to TRBJ2-5; 14 nucleotides align to TRBD2. This TCR derives from a human donor with alopecia areata. Sequencing was performed on CD4+ T cells sorted from blood, taken at week 0. DNA of the CDR3: TGTGCCAGCAGCTCCCCGGGACTAGCGGGAGCGAGCCAAGAGACCCAGTACTTC. Its translation: CASSSPGLAGASQETQYF.